These 17 T cell receptor beta chains originate from one sample sequenced in a study of post-analysis software for immune sequencing data. Prepared libraries of TCR beta cDNA carried unique molecular identifiers. TCRdb re-called the PCR reads through MiXCR, storing one row per CDR3 protein. The sample has about 500,000 distinct CDR3 sequences, over 35% seen once. General study results and limits: Higher frequency in patients than in controls was seen for several TRBV segments, with TRBV5-6, TRBV5-1 and TRBV20-1 among them.

Their cognate antigens are unknown. Material for sequencing was blood. These receptors originate from a girl under 18 with multiple sclerosis.

This chain uses TRBV20-1 with TRBJ2-5; D is possibly TRBD2 (5 bases). The CDR3 length is 13 residues. Germline V lookup: CDR1 DFQATT, CDR2 SNEGSKA (reference sequence). Trimming shortened V by 3 bases and J by 3 bases, and 11 bases separated the two germline ends. The CDR3 region is CSARLSGKETQYF. CDR3 nucleotides: TGCAGTGCTAGGCTCAGCGGAAAAGAGACCCAGTACTTC.

This clonotype was observed a handful of times. The chain joins TRBV29-1 to TRBJ2-1; weak D call: TRBD1 (5 bases). Trimming removed 4 bases at V and 6 bases at J, with 10 bases between. This CDR3 region has 12 residues. Germline V gene data show CDR1 as SQVTM and CDR2 as ANQGSEA. The CDR3 bases are TGCAGCGTTGTGTGGACACCCAATGAGCAGTTCTTC. This codes for CSVVWTPNEQFF.

This clonotype was seen just once. The junction departs from germline at one end; a sequencing error may be responsible. The J gene is TRBJ2-7, the V gene TRBV7-9, with no clear D. This CDR3 comprises 11 residues. The V gene's germline CDR1 is SEHNR and CDR2 FQNEAQ (reference sequence). In DNA, the CDR3 is TGTTCCAGCAGTTTAGGTGGGGAGCAGTACTTC. Its translation is CSSSLGGEQYF.

V usage is TRBV5-1 and J usage is TRBJ2-5; TRBD1 is a possible D gene (6 bases). Germline V gene lookup returns CDR1 SGHRS and CDR2 YFSETQ. V lost 5 bases to trimming and J lost 4 bases, with 12 bases between them. The CDR3 runs to 13 residues. Here the CDR3 reads CASRRDIGETQYF. The CDR3 region has the DNA TGCGCCAGCAGACGGGACATTGGAGAGACCCAGTACTTC.

This chain links TRBV12-3 or TRBV12-4 with TRBJ2-7; 14 nucleotides align to TRBD2. Trimming took 4 bases from V and 4 from J; bases not matched to a gene: 3. This CDR3 is 15 amino acids long. The CDR3 DNA is TGTGCCAGCAGTTCGGGACTAGCGGGAGCATACGAGCAGTACTTC. Residues: CASSSGLAGAYEQYF.

This clonotype was picked up a small number of times. V usage is TRBV12-3 or TRBV12-4 and J usage is TRBJ1-2; weak D call: TRBD1 (5 bases). V shed 5 bases and J shed 3 bases, with 10 bases lying between them. The CDR3 is made up of 13 amino acids. This CDR3 reads CASSVGGYYGYTF. CDR3 DNA sequence: TGTGCCAGCAGTGTTGGGGGGTACTATGGCTACACCTTC.

V gene TRBV6-5 combines with J gene TRBJ2-5; unclear D gene. V was clipped by 0 bases and J by 5 bases, with 16 bases between them. The CDR3 extends over 16 amino acids. Germline V CDR1 and CDR2: MNHEY, SVGAGI. The CDR3 sequence is CASSYSGMKGSETQYF. The CDR3 nucleotides are TGTGCCAGCAGTTACTCGGGGATGAAGGGCTCGGAGACCCAGTACTTC.

This chain connects TRBV6-5 to TRBJ2-5; a possible D gene is TRBD1 (5 bases). Germline-derived CDR1 and CDR2 are MNHEY and SVGAGI. The CDR3 extends over 12 amino acids. Trimming left V 2 bases short and J 11 bases short, with 12 bases between. CDR3: CASSYKGNEQYF. CDR3 bases: TGTGCCAGCAGTTACAAGGGGAATGAGCAGTACTTC.

The J gene is TRBJ2-3, the V gene TRBV28, with 8 bases fitting TRBD1. Trimming took 6 bases from V and 3 from J; bases not matched to a gene: 5. Germline V gene sequence: CDR1 MDHEN, CDR2 SYDVKM. The CDR3 is 14 residues long. The CDR3 DNA reads TGTGCCAGCAGAGATACAGGGGGGACAGATACGCAGTATTTT. This encodes CASRDTGGTDTQYF.

The V gene is TRBV5-1, the J gene TRBJ2-1; 14 nucleotides line up with TRBD2. Trimming took 0 bases from V and 3 from J; bases not matched to a gene: 2. Germline V gene sequence: CDR1 SGHRS, CDR2 YFSETQ. CDR3 length equals 17 residues. The CDR3 here is CASSLGGLAGDYNEQFF. In DNA, the CDR3 is TGCGCCAGCAGCTTGGGGGGACTAGCGGGAGACTACAATGAGCAGTTCTTC.

A few counts support this clonotype. The V gene is TRBV12-3 or TRBV12-4, the J gene TRBJ1-5, with D possibly TRBD1 on 5 matching bases. This CDR3 is built from 11 residues. V was clipped by 9 bases and J by 7 bases, with 10 bases between them. DNA of the CDR3: TGTGCCAGTGGAAACAGGCAGCCCCAGCATTTT. Encoded protein: CASGNRQPQHF.

This rearrangement joins TRBV19 to TRBJ2-7; 7 nucleotides line up with TRBD1. The CDR3 consists of 15 residues. Germline V gene data show CDR1 as LNHDA and CDR2 as SQIVND (reference sequence). Trimming at V came to 4 bases and at J to 3 bases, leaving 9 bases not matched to a gene. The CDR3 loop reads CASSTSPTGIYEQYF. The DNA of the CDR3 is TGTGCCAGTAGTACGAGCCCGACAGGGATCTACGAGCAGTACTTC.

The V call is TRBV7-2, the J call TRBJ2-3; 8 nucleotides match TRBD2. The CDR3 length is 16 residues. With V trimmed by 1 base and J by 4 bases, 7 bases remained unmatched. Per germline, CDR1 SGHTA and CDR2 FQGNSA. CDR3 amino acids: CASSLEPGRAADTQYF. The DNA for the CDR3 is TGTGCCAGCAGCTTAGAGCCCGGGAGGGCCGCAGATACGCAGTATTTT.

The V and J genes are TRBV5-1 and TRBJ1-2, with no clear D. The CDR3 contains 15 residues. Trimming cost V 6 bases and J 4 bases, with 19 bases left between them. Germline V lookup: CDR1 SGHRS, CDR2 YFSETQ. The CDR3 region is CASMREVGGSYGYTF. CDR3 coding DNA: TGCGCCAGCATGCGAGAGGTTGGCGGTTCCTATGGCTACACCTTC.

CDR3 in DNA: TGTGCCACCAGCAGAGATCTTAGCGGGGCGGGGGATACGCAGTATTTT. This sequence encodes CATSRDLSGAGDTQYF. The V gene is TRBV15, the J gene TRBJ2-3; 8 positions agree with TRBD2. Germline values: CDR1 LNHNV, CDR2 YYDKDF (reference sequence). The CDR3 is made up of 16 amino acids. V was clipped by 0 bases and J by 6 bases; unmatched bases: 8.

This clonotype appeared a few times. This chain joins TRBV6-6 and TRBJ2-5; 8 nucleotides agree with TRBD1. CDR3 size: 17 residues. Looked up from germline, CDR1 is MNHNY and CDR2 is SVGAGI (reference sequence). Germline trimming cut 0 bases from V and 5 bases from J; bases unmatched to any gene: 11. The CDR3 coding sequence is TGTGCCAGCAGTTACTCCTATGAGACAGGGGTTGGGGAGACCCAGTACTTC. Translation: CASSYSYETGVGETQYF.

The rearrangement joins TRBV14 to TRBJ1-1; D is possibly TRBD1 (5 bases). Germline lookup yields CDR1 SGHDN and CDR2 FVKESK. This CDR3 spans 15 amino acids. Trimming removed 6 bases at V and 1 base at J, with 15 bases between. The CDR3 loop is CASSLGQAWNTEAFF. The CDR3 DNA sequence: TGTGCCAGCAGTCTCGGACAAGCATGGAACACTGAAGCTTTCTTT. The complete variable domain, with remaining parts taken from reference TRBV14 and TRBJ1-1, reads EAGVTQFPSHSVIEKGQTVTLRCDPISGHDNLYWYRRVMGKEIKFLLHFVKESKQDESGMPNNRFLAERTGGTYSTLKVQPAELEDSGVYFCASSLGQAWNTEAFFGQGTRLTVV.